This is a list of T cell receptor beta chains from one sample in a study of Ad26.COV2.S vaccination and SARS-CoV-2 variants. Clones were sequenced by immunoSEQ multiplex PCR, and TCRdb holds only the in-frame ones, with some missing. The table has fewer than 900,000 clones, 70% to 90% seen once. This specimen was peripheral blood, taken in a trial of Ad26.COV2.S vaccine versus placebo. Source of these receptors: a person between 18 and 65 years old who received the Ad26.COV2.S COVID-19 vaccine or a placebo. The CDR3 runs from the conserved cysteine through the conserved F or W. The D gene is left open where the match is weak. The listing skips clone size in some rows; elsewhere it reads once, few, many or a size class.

.	few	TRBV2	TRBJ2-7	TGTGCCAGGGGGACGGACCCCTACGAGCAGTACTTC	CARGTDPYEQYF
.	.	TRBV2	TRBJ1-3	TGTGCCAGCAGTGAAGTAGGGGTACAGCTTCTCTCTGGAAACACCATATATTTT	CASSEVGVQLLSGNTIYF
.	.	TRBV19	TRBJ1-1	TGTGCCAGTAGATCACCCCAGACCCACGGGAACACTGAAGCTTTCTTT	CASRSPQTHGNTEAFF
.	.	TRBV29-1	TRBJ2-7	TGCAGCCCTATCGACAGCGACTCCTACGAGCAGTACTTC	CSPIDSDSYEQYF
.	.	TRBV7-2	TRBJ2-4	TGTGCCAGCAGCTTAGGGGTACCGGGGATAACCCTTCAGTACTTC	CASSLGVPGITLQYF
TRBD2	.	TRBV6-5	TRBJ2-7	TGTGCCAGCGTCGGACTAGCGGCCTACGAGCAGTACTTC	CASVGLAAYEQYF
.	.	TRBV5-1	TRBJ1-1	TGCGCCAGCAGCTTTTCGACAGTCTACACTGAAGCTTTCTTT	CASSFSTVYTEAFF
.	.	TRBV5-4	TRBJ2-1	TGTGCCAGCAGCTTGGACGGGTCCTCCTACAATGAGCAGTTCTTC	CASSLDGSSYNEQFF
.	.	TRBV6-5	TRBJ1-6	TGTGCCAGCAGCTCCGGACTGGGTTCACCCCTCCACTTT	CASSSGLGSPLHF
.	.	TRBV7-9	TRBJ1-2	TGTGCCAGCAGCTTAGGAGGGGAAAACTATGGCTACACCTTC	CASSLGGENYGYTF
TRBD2	.	TRBV10-1	TRBJ2-2	TGCGCCAGCAGCCACAAGACGCTAGCGGGAGGGCCTAGAGACACCGGGGAGCTGTTTTTT	CASSHKTLAGGPRDTGELFF
.	.	TRBV29-1	TRBJ2-2	TGCAGCGTTGAACGGGCCGGGGAGCTGTTTTTT	CSVERAGELFF
TRBD1	.	TRBV2	TRBJ1-4	TGTGCCAGCAGTGATGGCCCGGGACAGGGCCTAACTCTCAGGGCTAATGAAAAACTGTTTTTT	CASSDGPGQGLTLRANEKLFF
.	.	TRBV5-1	TRBJ1-6	TGCGCCAGCCGGACAAGCGGGACAACAAGTTCACCCCTCCACTTT	CASRTSGTTSSPLHF
TRBD1	once	TRBV7-2	TRBJ2-5	TGTGCCAGCAGCCAGGGACAGGGGAGCGAGACCCAGTACTTC	CASSQGQGSETQYF
.	.	TRBV19	TRBJ1-2	TGTGCCAGTAGTATGACGGCTAACTATGGCTACACCTTC	CASSMTANYGYTF
.	.	TRBV7-2	TRBJ2-1	TGTGCCAGCAGCTTAGGGCCGGGGAACTACAATGAGCAGTTCTTC	CASSLGPGNYNEQFF
.	.	TRBV5-1	TRBJ2-1	TGCGCCAGCAGCTTGGGAGGGCTAGTTACGAACAATGAGCAGTTCTTC	CASSLGGLVTNNEQFF
.	.	TRBV5-3	TRBJ2-7	TGTGCCAGAAGCTTGACACAAAACTACGAGCAGTACTTC	CARSLTQNYEQYF
TRBD1	.	TRBV19	TRBJ2-3	TGTGCCAGCTGGAACCAGGGGGTAGCAGATACGCAGTATTTT	CASWNQGVADTQYF
.	.	TRBV18	TRBJ1-1	TGTGCCAGCTCACCACCGCGCGTCATGAACACTGAAGCTTTCTTT	CASSPPRVMNTEAFF
TRBD1	.	TRBV7-6	TRBJ2-7	TGTGCCAGCAGCCTAGGACAGGGGGCGACCTACGAGCAGTACTTC	CASSLGQGATYEQYF
.	few	TRBV5-4	TRBJ1-6	TGTGCCAGCAGCTTGTGGGGGAGCTCCTATAATTCACCCCTCCACTTT	CASSLWGSSYNSPLHF
.	once	TRBV2	TRBJ2-5	TGTGCCAGCAGAGTATCCGGGACCTCTCCGGAGACCCAGTACTTC	CASRVSGTSPETQYF
.	.	TRBV10-1	TRBJ2-2	TGCGCCAGCAGTGTTGGGCAGGCGGGCACCGGGGAGCTGTTTTTT	CASSVGQAGTGELFF
TRBD1	.	TRBV18	TRBJ2-5	TGTGCCAGCTCACTAAATGGACAGGGGCAAGAGACCCAGTACTTC	CASSLNGQGQETQYF
.	.	TRBV5-1	TRBJ2-1	TGCGCCAGCAGCTTCCGGGAGGGGGCGACGAATGAGCAGTTCTTC	CASSFREGATNEQFF
.	.	TRBV5-1	TRBJ1-2	TGCGCCAGCAGCTTGGCCCAGGGATATGGCTACACCTTC	CASSLAQGYGYTF
TRBD1	.	TRBV30	TRBJ2-1	TGTGCCTGGGACAGGGGCTCCTACAATGAGCAGTTCTTC	CAWDRGSYNEQFF
.	.	TRBV14	TRBJ2-1	TGTGCCAGCAGCCAAGATCTGAGCGGGTTCAGCTCCTACAATGAGCAGTTCTTC	CASSQDLSGFSSYNEQFF
TRBD1	few	TRBV6-2/TRBV6-3	TRBJ1-5	TGTGCCAGCAGTTTTAACCAGCAGGGGGCTGATCAGCCCCAGCATTTT	CASSFNQQGADQPQHF